Listed here is a single T cell receptor beta chain. What it recognizes is unknown. The data were taken from a study of cytomegalovirus exposure and HLA in healthy donors. Regarding the study as a whole: 164 TCR beta chains were listed as cytomegalovirus-associated. When presence/absence was analysed, sequencing depth was taken to be roughly uniform across donors. Several V segments, TRBV6-2 and TRBV6-3 among them, could not be told apart and were dropped.

This CDR3 has 14 amino acids. The V gene end was trimmed by 4 bases and the J gene end by 6 bases; junction bases not matched to a gene: 5. Germline CDR1 MDHEN, CDR2 SYDVKM. Use of 60 Vbeta and 13 Jbeta primers characterized the PCR. The method was immunoSEQ multiplex PCR; TCRdb's version includes in-frame clones alone and lacks a portion of them. The repertoire has approximately 290,000 clones, about 80% of them found once; the top ten carry about 0.3%. This receptor was obtained from a girl between 2 and 10 years old in good health and CMV-seronegative. The chain uses TRBV28 and TRBJ1-2; 10 bases align to TRBD1. The sample taken for sequencing was PBMCs. The DNA of the CDR3 is TGTGCCAGCAGTTCCGGACAGGGGGGACATGGCTACACCTTC. Amino acids: CASSSGQGGHGYTF.